The 3 T cell receptor beta chains below come from one sample, sequenced in a study of cytomegalovirus exposure and HLA in healthy donors. The PCR contained 60 Vbeta and 13 Jbeta primers. Produced via immunoSEQ multiplex PCR; TCRdb's table is partial and in-frame only. The sample carries under 200,000 clones, roughly 78% recorded once. Material for sequencing was PBMCs. Receptors were obtained from a woman between 35 and 50 years old in good health and CMV-seronegative.

This rearrangement joins TRBV7-2 to TRBJ2-4; 11 positions agree with TRBD2. With 1 base clipped from V and 8 bases from J, the junction kept 4 bases outside the gene matches. CDR1 and CDR2 from the germline V gene are SGHTA and FQGNSA. The CDR3 runs 15 residues. The CDR3 protein is CASSLGLAGWDIQYF. CDR3 nucleotide sequence: TGTGCCAGCAGCTTAGGACTAGCGGGGTGGGACATTCAGTACTTC.

Comment on this clone: The sample has other DNA sequences that encode this CDR3 too. This sequence joins TRBV25-1 and TRBJ1-2; D perhaps matches TRBD1 (5 bases). Germline loops: CDR1 MGHDK, CDR2 SYGVNS. The CDR3 contains 15 residues. Trimming removed 0 bases at V and 4 bases at J, with 12 bases between. Written as DNA, the CDR3 is TGTGCCAGCAGTGAATACGCAGGGATGGCCTATGGCTACACCTTC. Protein product: CASSEYAGMAYGYTF.

For this clone: The same CDR3 can be traced to other DNA sequences in this sample. The V call is TRBV18, the J call TRBJ2-7; 8 bases align to TRBD1. The CDR3 is 15 amino acids. V trimming: 3 bases; J trimming: 0 bases; junction bases outside the gene matches: 4. Germline V gene sequence: CDR1 KGHSH, CDR2 LQKENI. The CDR3 DNA reads TGTGCCAGCTCACCTGGACAGGGAAGCTCCTACGAGCAGTACTTC. It yields the protein CASSPGQGSSYEQYF.